Presented here are 5 T cell receptor beta chains from one specimen sequenced in a study of identical twins. In TCRdb, the 5' RACE reads were re-called with MiXCR into one record per CDR3 protein. Of 250,000 or so distinct CDR3 sequences in the sample, around 7% are singletons; the top ten hold 3% to 4.5%. The sample also formed part of further work on yellow fever vaccine responses in identical twins.

The sequenced sample consisted of memory (CD45RO+) T cells sorted from blood. Source of these receptors: a woman between 18 and 29 years old in good health.

The sample holds many counts of this clonotype. The V call is TRBV4-2, the J call TRBJ2-1, with 10 bases aligning to TRBD2. J gave up 2 bases and V 2 bases, and 0 bases lay outside the gene matches. This CDR3 spans 15 amino acids. The V gene's germline CDR1 is LGHNA and CDR2 YNFKEQ. CDR3 in amino acids: CASSQTSGTYNEQFF. The DNA of the CDR3 is TGTGCCAGCAGCCAAACTAGCGGGACCTACAATGAGCAGTTCTTC.

This chain links TRBV28 with TRBJ2-7; TRBD1 aligns across 8 bases. Germline CDR1 and CDR2: MDHEN and SYDVKM. V was pared by 7 bases and J by 3 bases, with 8 bases of the junction left unmatched. This CDR3 contains 14 residues. CDR3 DNA: TGTGCCAGCAAACCGGGACAGGACCTCTACGAGCAGTACTTC. This codes for CASKPGQDLYEQYF.

V usage is TRBV2 and J usage is TRBJ1-2; D is unclear. V was clipped by 3 bases and J by 4 bases, with 12 bases between them. CDR1 and CDR2 (germline): SNHLY, FYNNEI. The CDR3 sequence is 14 residues long. The CDR3 sequence: CASSESPTPYGYTF. For the CDR3, the DNA is TGTGCCAGCAGTGAGTCCCCTACCCCCTATGGCTACACCTTC.

At least ten counts were recorded for this clonotype. The V call is TRBV29-1, the J call TRBJ1-1; TRBD1 is a possible D gene (6 bases). Trimming left V 5 bases short and J 3 bases short, with 16 bases between. This CDR3 spans 14 amino acids. In germline, CDR1 is SQVTM, CDR2 ANQGSEA. DNA of the CDR3: TGCAGCGTTTCTCGACAGGCGGGGGACACTGAAGCTTTCTTT. Its protein product is CSVSRQAGDTEAFF.

The table lists this clonotype with a few counts. The chain carries TRBV24-1 and TRBJ2-1; weak D call: TRBD2 (6 bases). V dropped 5 bases and J dropped 2 bases, with 15 bases sitting between them. Germline values: CDR1 KGHDR, CDR2 SFDVKD. The CDR3 is made up of 16 amino acids. The CDR3 protein is CATSGGGGKPYNEQFF. The CDR3 nucleotides read TGTGCCACCAGTGGTGGCGGCGGGAAACCCTACAATGAGCAGTTCTTC.